Detailed here is one T cell receptor (beta chain). Authors' data handling: Amplification with reference gene primers provided the estimates of nucleated cell counts. The data were produced by immunoSEQ multiplex PCR, yet TCRdb's version contains in-frame clones alone and is incomplete. D and trimming were read from the DNA, whereas the V and J calls and clone size are those reported in that table. The repertoire holds around 700,000 clones, with 80% to 90% as singletons. This specimen belongs to a study of blood T cell repertoires in COVID-19. On the study more broadly: Acute-phase and convalescent COVID-19 samples originated in the United States, Italy and Spain. T cells, B-cell-depleted T cells, or PBMCs provided the cDNA or gDNA that served as material.

Per germline, CDR1 MGHDK and CDR2 SYGVNS. The CDR3 runs 11 residues. V gave up 6 bases and J gave up 13 bases, with 15 bases separating them. The material sequenced was peripheral blood. The clonotype comes from a woman between 18 and 30 years old with acute or convalescent COVID-19. The chain employs TRBV25-1 and TRBJ1-2, with D possibly being TRBD1 (6 bases). For the CDR3, the DNA is TGTGCCAGCAGGACCCGGACAGTCGTCACCTTC. It encodes CASRTRTVVTF.